A selection of T cell receptor beta chains follows, all from one sample in a study of blood T cell repertoires in COVID-19. Libraries were prepared by immunoSEQ multiplex PCR; TCRdb keeps only in-frame clonotypes and omits some of them. This sample carries tens of thousands of clones, 88% of them seen once, and the ten largest clones take roughly 8.4%. Sequenced material: peripheral blood. These receptors came from a woman in her 70s with active COVID-19. The CDR3 runs from the conserved cysteine through the conserved F or W. Each record gives: clone size, V gene, D gene, J gene, CDR3 DNA, CDR3 protein. The D gene is left open where the match is weak. A row's size may be missing; if present it is once, few, many or a size class.

abundance: -; v_gene: TRBV28; d_gene: TRBD1; j_gene: TRBJ2-7; CDR3nt: TGTGCCAGCAGTCCCTGGGCCGGGACAGCCTACGAGCAGTACTTC; CDR3aa: CASSPWAGTAYEQYF
abundance: -; v_gene: TRBV5-8; d_gene: TRBD2; j_gene: TRBJ2-3; CDR3nt: TGTGCCAGCAGCTTGAGCGGGAGGGCAGATACGCAGTATTTT; CDR3aa: CASSLSGRADTQYF
abundance: -; v_gene: TRBV6-5; d_gene: -; j_gene: TRBJ1-2; CDR3nt: TGTGCCAGCAGTTACTCCAAGGTTCGGGGAGATGGCTACACCTTC; CDR3aa: CASSYSKVRGDGYTF
abundance: -; v_gene: TRBV4-1; d_gene: -; j_gene: TRBJ2-1; CDR3nt: TGCGCCAGCAGCCCCCTCGGGGAGGGGGGGGGTAGTGAGCAGTTCTTC; CDR3aa: CASSPLGEGGGSEQFF
abundance: few; v_gene: TRBV10-1; d_gene: TRBD1; j_gene: TRBJ1-5; CDR3nt: TGCGCCAGCAGGGGGGACAGGGAGAGCGTTCAGCCCCAGCATTTT; CDR3aa: CASRGDRESVQPQHF
abundance: -; v_gene: TRBV30; d_gene: TRBD2; j_gene: TRBJ2-7; CDR3nt: TGTGCCTGGATTCTGTTGGGGGGGAGGGAGCAGTACTTC; CDR3aa: CAWILLGGREQYF
abundance: -; v_gene: TRBV5-1; d_gene: TRBD1; j_gene: TRBJ2-3; CDR3nt: TGCGCCAGCAGCCCCAGGGGGCGCACAGATACGCAGTATTTT; CDR3aa: CASSPRGRTDTQYF
abundance: -; v_gene: TRBV15; d_gene: TRBD1; j_gene: TRBJ1-2; CDR3nt: TGTGCCACCAGCACAAGATTGACAGGGGATGGCTACACCTTC; CDR3aa: CATSTRLTGDGYTF
abundance: -; v_gene: TRBV2; d_gene: TRBD1; j_gene: TRBJ2-1; CDR3nt: TGTGCCAGCGGTGCCGGGACAGGGGGTTTCAATGAGCAGTTCTTC; CDR3aa: CASGAGTGGFNEQFF
abundance: -; v_gene: TRBV30; d_gene: -; j_gene: TRBJ2-7; CDR3nt: TGTGCCTGGACCACGGGCGGGGTGACCTACGAGCAGTACTTC; CDR3aa: CAWTTGGVTYEQYF